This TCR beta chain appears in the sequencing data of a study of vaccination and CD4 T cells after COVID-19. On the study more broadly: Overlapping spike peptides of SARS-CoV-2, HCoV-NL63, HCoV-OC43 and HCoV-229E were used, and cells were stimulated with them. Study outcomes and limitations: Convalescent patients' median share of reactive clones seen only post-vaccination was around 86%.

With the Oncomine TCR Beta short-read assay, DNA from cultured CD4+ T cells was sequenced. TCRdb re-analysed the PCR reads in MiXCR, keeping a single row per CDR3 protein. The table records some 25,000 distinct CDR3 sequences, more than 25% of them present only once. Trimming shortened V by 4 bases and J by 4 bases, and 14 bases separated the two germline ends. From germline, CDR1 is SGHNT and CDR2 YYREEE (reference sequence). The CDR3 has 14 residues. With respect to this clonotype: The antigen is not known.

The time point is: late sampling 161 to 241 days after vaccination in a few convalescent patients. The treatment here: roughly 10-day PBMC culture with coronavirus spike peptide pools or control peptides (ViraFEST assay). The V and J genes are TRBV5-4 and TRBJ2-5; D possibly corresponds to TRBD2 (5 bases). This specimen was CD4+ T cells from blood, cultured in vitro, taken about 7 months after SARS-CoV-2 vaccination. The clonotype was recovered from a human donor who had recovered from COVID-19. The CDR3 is CASSPRLAGETQYF. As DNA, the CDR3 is TGTGCCAGCAGCCCCAGACTGGCGGGAGAGACCCAGTACTTC.